Presented here are 31 T cell receptor beta chains from one specimen sequenced in a study of CD8 T cells in Susac syndrome. With random hexamers, reverse transcription was performed on about 0.45 to 1 ug of RNA. Using its own MiXCR run on the immunoSEQ multiplex PCR reads, TCRdb lists one record per CDR3 protein. The table lists 250,000 to 350,000 distinct CDR3 sequences, about 85% of them singletons. Specimen: CD8+ T cells from PBMCs. These receptors were collected from a human donor with multiple sclerosis.

This clonotype has a single count. V is TRBV28 and J is TRBJ1-6; the D gene is possibly TRBD1 (6 bases). V was cut by 4 bases and J by 2 bases, with 15 bases left in between. The CDR3 length is 17 residues. Per germline, CDR1 MDHEN and CDR2 SYDVKM. The CDR3 sequence: CASSSPKDSPYNSPLHF. DNA for the CDR3: TGTGCCAGCAGTTCCCCTAAGGACAGCCCCTATAATTCACCCCTCCACTTT.

This chain uses TRBV2 with TRBJ2-7; D ambiguous. The V gene's germline CDR1 is SNHLY and CDR2 FYNNEI. This CDR3 is built from 15 residues. The V and J ends lost 5 bases and 1 base respectively, with 15 bases between them. The CDR3 protein is CASSSPGVMSYEQYF. CDR3 nucleotide sequence: TGTGCCAGCAGTAGCCCAGGCGTGATGTCCTACGAGCAGTACTTC.

This clonotype was observed once. This chain links TRBV7-2 with TRBJ2-5, with a weak D call TRBD1 (5 bases). The germline V gene has CDR1 SGHTA and CDR2 FQGNSA. The CDR3 consists of 14 residues. The germline V and J ends were trimmed by 5 bases and 0 bases, with 10 bases remaining between them. Here the CDR3 reads CASSPRGYQETQYF. CDR3 bases: TGTGCCAGCAGCCCAAGGGGCTACCAAGAGACCCAGTACTTC.

The chain employs TRBV12-3 or TRBV12-4 and TRBJ1-3, with D uncertain. The length of the CDR3 is 14 residues. Trimming removed 5 bases from V and 9 bases from J, with 17 bases in between. The CDR3 loop reads CASSPVSLELTIYF. The CDR3 nucleotides are TGTGCCAGCAGTCCTGTATCTCTAGAACTCACCATATATTTT.

The chain has TRBV7-8 and TRBJ2-5; 13 bases are a match to TRBD2. Germline V CDR1 and CDR2: SGHVS, FQNEAQ. V was clipped by 5 bases and J by 3 bases; unmatched bases: 12. The CDR3 runs to 18 residues. DNA for the CDR3: TGTGCCAGCAGCACGTTACTAGCGGGAGGGCCGGTGGAAGAGACCCAGTACTTC. Its translation is CASSTLLAGGPVEETQYF.

The rearrangement uses TRBV27 and TRBJ2-1; 9 positions agree with TRBD2. This CDR3 has 14 residues. The J segment lost 0 bases and the V segment lost 10 bases, leaving 4 bases of the junction unmatched. Germline loops: CDR1 MNHEY, CDR2 SMNVEV (reference sequence). The CDR3 is CATRSGSSYNEQFF. The CDR3 region has the DNA TGTGCCACCCGTAGCGGGAGCTCCTACAATGAGCAGTTCTTC.

This sequence joins TRBV20-1 and TRBJ1-1; perhaps TRBD1 as D (5 bases). V shed 0 bases and J shed 4 bases, with 15 bases lying between them. CDR3 length: 15 amino acids. Germline lookup yields CDR1 DFQATT and CDR2 SNEGSKA (reference sequence). The CDR3 is CSARDLLVGLTEAFF. CDR3 sequence (DNA): TGCAGTGCTAGAGATCTATTGGTGGGACTCACTGAAGCTTTCTTT.

V and J are TRBV29-1 and TRBJ1-3, with D perhaps matching TRBD1 (5 bases). Trimming removed 2 bases from V and 1 base from J, with 15 bases in between. The CDR3 length is 16 residues. The V gene's germline CDR1 is SQVTM and CDR2 ANQGSEA. The CDR3 sequence: CSVETPTETSGNTIYF. The CDR3, as DNA: TGCAGCGTTGAAACTCCGACAGAAACTTCTGGAAACACCATATATTTT.

This clonotype was observed once. The V and J genes are TRBV5-4 and TRBJ2-1; 7 bases are a match to TRBD2. The V gene end was trimmed by 0 bases and the J gene end by 4 bases; junction bases not matched to a gene: 10. The CDR3 length is 17 residues. Germline V gene lookup returns CDR1 SGHNT and CDR2 YYREEE (reference sequence). CDR3 bases: TGTGCCAGCAGCTTGGGTACGGGGGAGGGCCCTTACAATGAGCAGTTCTTC. Translated, it gives CASSLGTGEGPYNEQFF.

The chain couples TRBV5-1 to TRBJ2-7; 7 bases are shared with TRBD1. Germline loops: CDR1 SGHRS, CDR2 YFSETQ. The CDR3 sequence is 14 residues long. The V segment lost 2 bases and the J segment 2 bases; nucleotides outside the gene matches: 4. Here the CDR3 reads CASSLRQGTYEQYF. The CDR3 DNA reads TGCGCCAGCAGCTTACGACAGGGAACCTACGAGCAGTACTTC.

V usage is TRBV27 and J usage is TRBJ2-1, with 8 bases aligning to TRBD2. V trimming: 6 bases; J trimming: 7 bases; junction bases outside the gene matches: 17. The length of the CDR3 is 17 residues. CDR1 is MNHEY, CDR2 SMNVEV, per germline (reference sequence). CDR3 sequence reads: CASSLAPLAEVFNEQFF. In DNA, the CDR3 is TGTGCCAGCAGCCTCGCCCCACTAGCGGAGGTCTTTAATGAGCAGTTCTTC.

The chain employs TRBV6-5 and TRBJ1-3; D is undetermined. Trimming stripped 2 bases from V and 0 bases from J, with 5 bases between. This CDR3 is built from 14 residues. CDR1 MNHEY and CDR2 SVGAGI come from the germline V gene. The CDR3 spells CASSYGSSGNTIYF. For the CDR3, the DNA is TGTGCCAGCAGTTACGGCAGCTCTGGAAACACCATATATTTT.

V usage is TRBV20-1 and J usage is TRBJ2-7, with 8 bases fitting TRBD2. V was pared by 8 bases and J by 3 bases, with 12 bases of the junction left unmatched. Germline V gene sequence: CDR1 DFQATT, CDR2 SNEGSKA (reference sequence). The CDR3 is 14 amino acids. CDR3 DNA sequence: TGCAGTATGACCCCCGGGAGGGCGCGCTACGAGCAGTACTTC. This gives the protein CSMTPGRARYEQYF.

This chain links TRBV27 with TRBJ2-3; D is possibly TRBD1 or TRBD2 (5 bases each). Germline V gives CDR1 MNHEY, CDR2 SMNVEV (reference sequence). CDR3 length equals 18 residues. Trimming removed 2 bases from V and 0 bases from J, with 18 bases in between. CDR3 in DNA: TGTGCCAGCAGTTTACGGGACGCCCGGAGGCCTAGCACAGATACGCAGTATTTT. Protein sequence: CASSLRDARRPSTDTQYF.

This sequence joins TRBV9 and TRBJ2-7, with D possibly matching TRBD2 (6 bases). Deletions cut 6 bases from V and 4 bases from J, with 20 bases between. Germline V lookup: CDR1 SGDLS, CDR2 YYNGEE. The CDR3 has 15 residues. CDR3 nucleotide sequence: TGTGCCAGCACCGCAGGATTGGGGCTAGCGTACGAGCAGTACTTC. It translates to CASTAGLGLAYEQYF.

A note on this clonotype: One junction end disagrees with the germline gene, perhaps due to a read error. The chain has TRBV28 and TRBJ1-4, with D unclear. This CDR3 region has 12 residues. Looked up from germline, CDR1 is MDHEN and CDR2 is SYDVKM. This CDR3 reads CASSLGGAPLIF. The DNA for the CDR3 is TGTGCCAGCAGTTTAGGCGGCGCCCCCCTGATTTTT.

The J gene is TRBJ2-5, the V gene TRBV20-1; 7 positions match TRBD2. V trimming: 0 bases; J trimming: 5 bases; junction bases outside the gene matches: 6. The length of the CDR3 is 14 residues. Germline V CDR1 and CDR2: DFQATT, SNEGSKA (reference sequence). The CDR3 protein is CSARDPGGRETQYF. For the CDR3, the DNA is TGCAGTGCTAGAGATCCGGGAGGAAGGGAGACCCAGTACTTC.

This clonotype was detected only a few times. The V call is TRBV11-1, the J call TRBJ1-5; D is uncertain. CDR1 and CDR2 from the germline V gene are SGHAT and FQDESV (reference sequence). The CDR3 has 14 amino acids. Trimming removed 6 bases at V and 1 base at J, with 10 bases between. The CDR3 DNA sequence: TGTGCCAGCAGTGTACCGGGCAGCAATCAGCCCCAGCATTTT. Protein product: CASSVPGSNQPQHF.

The chain joins TRBV20-1 to TRBJ2-1; 10 nucleotides line up with TRBD2. Germline loops: CDR1 DFQATT, CDR2 SNEGSKA (reference sequence). Trimming removed 3 bases from V and 0 bases from J; junction bases left unmatched: 2. The CDR3 has 15 residues. CDR3 region: CSARIAGGSYNEQFF. The CDR3 DNA is TGCAGTGCTAGGATAGCGGGAGGCTCCTACAATGAGCAGTTCTTC.

CDR3 in DNA: TGCGCCAGCAGCCAAGACGCGGGAGTAGGGCAAGATGCCTACGAGCAGTACTTC. This gives the protein CASSQDAGVGQDAYEQYF. The chain recombines TRBV4-1 with TRBJ2-7, with TRBD2 matching 7 bases. This CDR3 has 18 amino acids. Per germline, CDR1 MGHRA and CDR2 YSYEKL. Trimming took 0 bases from V and 2 from J; bases not matched to a gene: 13.

The V and J genes are TRBV27 and TRBJ2-1, with D maybe TRBD1 (7 bases). The CDR3 covers 14 residues. V lost 5 bases, J lost 1 base, and 9 bases lay in between. Germline V gene sequence: CDR1 MNHEY, CDR2 SMNVEV (reference sequence). For the CDR3, the DNA is TGTGCCAGCAGTCCAGGGGGGTCCTACAATGAGCAGTTCTTC. Amino acid sequence: CASSPGGSYNEQFF.

This chain links TRBV7-6 with TRBJ2-1; 8 nucleotides line up with TRBD2. V gave up 5 bases and J gave up 7 bases; unmatched junction bases: 7. CDR1 is SGHVS and CDR2 is FNYEAQ in the germline V gene. The CDR3 has 14 amino acids. The CDR3, as DNA: TGTGCCAGCAGCCTACGACTAGCGCAGAATGAGCAGTTCTTC. It codes for CASSLRLAQNEQFF.

The chain is built from TRBV15 and TRBJ1-1, with D unclear. Germline V gene data show CDR1 as LNHNV and CDR2 as YYDKDF (reference sequence). V was pared by 1 base and J by 5 bases, with 11 bases between. This CDR3 comprises 14 residues. The CDR3 DNA is TGTGCCACCAGCAGAGCCTGGGAGCGAACTGAAGCTTTCTTT. This gives the protein CATSRAWERTEAFF.

CDR3 nucleotide sequence: TGTGCCAGCAGCCACCCGGGACTAGCGGGAGGAAGGGTCCAAGAGACCCAGTACTTC. It yields the protein CASSHPGLAGGRVQETQYF. This chain joins TRBV3-1 and TRBJ2-5; 15 bases match TRBD2. Trimming cost V 3 bases and J 1 base; bases outside gene matches: 9. The CDR3 extends over 19 amino acids. The germline V gene has CDR1 LGHDT and CDR2 YNNKEL (reference sequence).

In the case of this clonotype: One junction end disagrees with the germline gene, perhaps due to a read error. The DNA for the CDR3 is TGTGCCAGCAAGCTGACGGTCTTC. Encoded protein: CASKLTVF. The chain uses TRBV5-4 and TRBJ2-1; D is uncertain. CDR3 length equals 8 residues. Germline assignment: CDR1 SGHNT and CDR2 YYREEE (reference sequence).

This chain joins TRBV15 and TRBJ2-1; 7 nucleotides match TRBD2. This CDR3 is built from 15 residues. From germline, CDR1 is LNHNV and CDR2 YYDKDF (reference sequence). After removal of 3 bases from V and 5 bases from J, the junction contained 7 bases not matched to a gene. The CDR3 DNA is TGTGCCACCAGCAGTTCCTCCGGGACTAACAATGAGCAGTTCTTC. This codes for CATSSSSGTNNEQFF.

This sequence joins TRBV27 and TRBJ2-3, with D unresolved. V was shortened by 2 bases and J by 2 bases, with 8 bases between the two germline ends. Looked up from germline, CDR1 is MNHEY and CDR2 is SMNVEV (reference sequence). This CDR3 has 14 amino acids. The CDR3: CASSLLSYTDTQYF. CDR3 in DNA: TGTGCCAGCAGTTTACTAAGCTACACAGATACGCAGTATTTT.

The chain employs TRBV2 and TRBJ2-7; D is ambiguous. V lost 1 base and J lost 3, with 4 bases in between. The CDR3 has 12 residues. Germline CDR1 reads SNHLY; CDR2 reads FYNNEI. The CDR3 loop reads CASSEGHYEQYF. Written as DNA, the CDR3 is TGTGCCAGCAGTGAAGGACACTACGAGCAGTACTTC.

The chain is built from TRBV7-9 and TRBJ2-1; 13 bases agree with TRBD2. Trimming at V came to 5 bases and at J to 2 bases, leaving 12 bases not matched to a gene. CDR1 is SEHNR, CDR2 FQNEAQ, per germline (reference sequence). The CDR3 spans 19 residues. The CDR3 sequence is CASSPPRTSGRGAYNEQFF. Here the CDR3 DNA reads TGTGCCAGCAGCCCACCACGGACTAGCGGGAGAGGGGCCTACAATGAGCAGTTCTTC.

V is TRBV28 and J is TRBJ2-3; no firm D call. The CDR3 is 16 residues long. The V end lost 5 bases, the J end lost 3 bases, and 18 bases lay between the germline ends. Germline CDR1 and CDR2: MDHEN and SYDVKM. The CDR3 DNA reads TGTGCCAGCAGTCCCTTAACTGACTTGGCGACAGATACGCAGTATTTT. Protein sequence: CASSPLTDLATDTQYF.

The chain is built from TRBV3-1 and TRBJ2-5; D possibly corresponds to TRBD2 (5 bases). V lost 2 bases, J lost 0 bases, and 13 bases lay in between. CDR1 is LGHDT and CDR2 is YNNKEL in the germline V gene (reference sequence). The length of the CDR3 is 16 residues. The CDR3 DNA reads as TGTGCCAGCAGCCAATTGTCAGCGGAGTACCAAGAGACCCAGTACTTC. Protein: CASSQLSAEYQETQYF.